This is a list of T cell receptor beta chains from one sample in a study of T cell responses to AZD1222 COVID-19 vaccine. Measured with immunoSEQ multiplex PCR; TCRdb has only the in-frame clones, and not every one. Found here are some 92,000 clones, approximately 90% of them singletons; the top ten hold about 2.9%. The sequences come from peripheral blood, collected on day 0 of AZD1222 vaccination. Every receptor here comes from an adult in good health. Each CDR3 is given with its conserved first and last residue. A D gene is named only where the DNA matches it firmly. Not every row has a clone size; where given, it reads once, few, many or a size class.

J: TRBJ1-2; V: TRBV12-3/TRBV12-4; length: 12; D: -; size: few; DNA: TGTGCCAGCAGTTTTTTAGGGGGAGGCTACACCTTC; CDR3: CASSFLGGGYTF
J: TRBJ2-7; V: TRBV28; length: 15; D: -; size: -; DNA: TGTGCCAGCGGCTCAACAGGGCTTGTTGCCTACGAGCAGTACTTC; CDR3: CASGSTGLVAYEQYF
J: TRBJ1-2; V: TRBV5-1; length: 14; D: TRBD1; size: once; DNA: TGCGCCAGCAGCGCGGGACAGATTAACTATGGCTACACCTTC; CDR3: CASSAGQINYGYTF
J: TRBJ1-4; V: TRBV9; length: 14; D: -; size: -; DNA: TGTGCCAGCAGCCAGACGGGGGTAGATGAAAAACTGTTTTTT; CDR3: CASSQTGVDEKLFF
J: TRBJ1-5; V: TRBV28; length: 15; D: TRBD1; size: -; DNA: TGTGCCAGCATTTTAACCCAGGGGGCTAGTCAGCCCCAGCATTTT; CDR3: CASILTQGASQPQHF
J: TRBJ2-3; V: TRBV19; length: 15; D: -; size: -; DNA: TGTGCCAGTAGTATTACGGGTTCTAGGGCAGATACGCAGTATTTT; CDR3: CASSITGSRADTQYF
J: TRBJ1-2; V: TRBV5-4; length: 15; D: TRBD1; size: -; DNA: TGTGCCAGCAGCTCAAGGACGGACAGGGGGCTTGGCTACACCTTC; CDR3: CASSSRTDRGLGYTF
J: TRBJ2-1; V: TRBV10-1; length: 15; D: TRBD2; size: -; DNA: TGCGCCAGTCGCTTCGGGACTAGCGGTTACAATGAGCAGTTCTTC; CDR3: CASRFGTSGYNEQFF
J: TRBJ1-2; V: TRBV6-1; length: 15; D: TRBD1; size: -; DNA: TGTGCCAGCAGTGAAGGTCCAGGGGGATACTATGGCTACACCTTC; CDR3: CASSEGPGGYYGYTF
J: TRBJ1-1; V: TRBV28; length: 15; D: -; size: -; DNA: TGTGCCAGCAGTTTTGGCGGGCAAATGAACACTGAAGCTTTCTTT; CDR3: CASSFGGQMNTEAFF
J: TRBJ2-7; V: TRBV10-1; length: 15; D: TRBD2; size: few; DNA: TGCGCCAGCAACACTAGAACTAGCGGGAGGGAGGAGCAGTACTTC; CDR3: CASNTRTSGREEQYF
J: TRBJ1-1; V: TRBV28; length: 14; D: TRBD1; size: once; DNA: TGTGCCAGCAGTCCATACAGGGGGCTTACTGAAGCTTTCTTT; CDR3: CASSPYRGLTEAFF
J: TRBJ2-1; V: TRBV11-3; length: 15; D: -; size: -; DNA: TGTGCCAGCAGCCCCGACCGCGGGGCCTACAATGAGCAGTTCTTC; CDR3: CASSPDRGAYNEQFF
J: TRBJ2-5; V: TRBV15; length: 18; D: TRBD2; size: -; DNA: TGTGCCACCAGCAGGTCCTCGGGACTAGCGGGATTCCAAGAGACCCAGTACTTC; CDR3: CATSRSSGLAGFQETQYF
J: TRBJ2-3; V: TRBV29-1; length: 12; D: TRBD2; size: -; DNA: TGCAGCGTGGGGGAGGGGACAGATACGCAGTATTTT; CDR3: CSVGEGTDTQYF
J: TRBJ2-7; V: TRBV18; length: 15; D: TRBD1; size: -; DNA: TGTGCCAGCTCACCACCGGGGACAGGGGGCTTCGAGCAGTACTTC; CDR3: CASSPPGTGGFEQYF
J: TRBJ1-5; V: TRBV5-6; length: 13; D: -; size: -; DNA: TGTGCCAGCAGCTTAGGTATCAATCAGCCCCAGCATTTT; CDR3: CASSLGINQPQHF
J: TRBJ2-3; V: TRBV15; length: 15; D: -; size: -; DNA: TGTGCCACCAGCAGGTCACCGGGACCCACAGATACGCAGTATTTT; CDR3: CATSRSPGPTDTQYF
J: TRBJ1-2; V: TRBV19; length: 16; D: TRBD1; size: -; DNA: TGTGCCAGTAGTACTCCCCCCGGGACAGGGGACTATGGCTACACCTTC; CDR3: CASSTPPGTGDYGYTF
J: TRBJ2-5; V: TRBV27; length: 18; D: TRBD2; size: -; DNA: TGTGCCAGCAGCCCTGGACTAGCGGGAGCCCTCTCACTTCAGACCCAGTACTTC; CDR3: CASSPGLAGALSLQTQYF
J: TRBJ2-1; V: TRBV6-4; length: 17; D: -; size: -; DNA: TGTGCCAGCAGTGACTCCCCTGGAGGGGGGGGATACAATGAGCAGTTCTTC; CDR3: CASSDSPGGGGYNEQFF
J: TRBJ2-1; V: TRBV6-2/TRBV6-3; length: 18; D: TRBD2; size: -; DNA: TGTGCCAGCAGTTACCGTGGACTAGCGGGAGGGATCTACAATGAGCAGTTCTTC; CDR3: CASSYRGLAGGIYNEQFF
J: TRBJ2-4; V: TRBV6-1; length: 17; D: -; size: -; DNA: TGTGCCAGCAGTGAAGGTCGCGAGACCTTAGCCAAAAACATTCAGTACTTC; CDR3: CASSEGRETLAKNIQYF
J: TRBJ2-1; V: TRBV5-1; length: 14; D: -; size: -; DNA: TGCGCCAGCAGCTTGGAGAACAACAACAATGAGCAGTTCTTC; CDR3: CASSLENNNNEQFF
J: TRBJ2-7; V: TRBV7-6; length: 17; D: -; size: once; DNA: TGTGCCAGCAGCTTAGAGGGCTGGAGAAGAGGTACGGACGAGCAGTACTTC; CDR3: CASSLEGWRRGTDEQYF
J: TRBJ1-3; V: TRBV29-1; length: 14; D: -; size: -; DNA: TGCAGCGTTGGGTTGGGCCACTCTGGAAACACCATATATTTT; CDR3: CSVGLGHSGNTIYF
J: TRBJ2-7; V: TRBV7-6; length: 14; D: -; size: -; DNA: TGTGCCAGCAGCGGGCCAGACAGAAAATACGAGCAGTACTTC; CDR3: CASSGPDRKYEQYF
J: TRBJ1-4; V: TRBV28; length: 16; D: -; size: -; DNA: TGTGCCAGCAGTTTAGTCGGGGGGCGAAGGAATGAAAAACTGTTTTTT; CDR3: CASSLVGGRRNEKLFF
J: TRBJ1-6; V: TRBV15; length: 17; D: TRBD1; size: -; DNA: TGTGCCACCAGCAGAGGGAAGCCGGGACAGGGTGGATCACCCCTCCACTTT; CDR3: CATSRGKPGQGGSPLHF
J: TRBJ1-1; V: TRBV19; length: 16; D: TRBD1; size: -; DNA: TGTGCCAGTAGTATGGGACAGGGGGCATGGAACACTGAAGCTTTCTTT; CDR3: CASSMGQGAWNTEAFF
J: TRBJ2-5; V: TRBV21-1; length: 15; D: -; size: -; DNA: TGTGCCAGCAGAAAACAGCGACTAGACCAAGAGACCCAGTACTTC; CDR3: CASRKQRLDQETQYF
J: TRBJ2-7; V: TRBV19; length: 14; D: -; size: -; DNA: TGTGCCAGTAGTCCCGGGGATATTCCCTACGAGCAGTACTTC; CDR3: CASSPGDIPYEQYF
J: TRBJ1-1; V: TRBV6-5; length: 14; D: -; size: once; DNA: TGTGCCAGCAATATAAGGGGAGCAATCACTGAAGCTTTCTTT; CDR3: CASNIRGAITEAFF
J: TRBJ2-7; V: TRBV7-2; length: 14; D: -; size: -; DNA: TGTGCCAGCAGCTTGCAGGGTAGGATCGACGAGCAGTACTTC; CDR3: CASSLQGRIDEQYF
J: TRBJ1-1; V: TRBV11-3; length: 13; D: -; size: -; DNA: TGTGCCAGCAGCTTAACAGGGAACACTGAAGCTTTCTTT; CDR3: CASSLTGNTEAFF
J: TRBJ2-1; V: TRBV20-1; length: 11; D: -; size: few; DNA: TGCAGCACGGGGTCTTACAATGAGCAGTTCTTC; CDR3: CSTGSYNEQFF
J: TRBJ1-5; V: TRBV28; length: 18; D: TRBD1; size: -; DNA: TGTGCCAGCAGTTTATCTACTCCTCAGGGGGGGTCAAGGCAGCCCCAGCATTTT; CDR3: CASSLSTPQGGSRQPQHF
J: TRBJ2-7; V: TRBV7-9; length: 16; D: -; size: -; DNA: TGTGCCAGCAGCCTGGGTTTTGCGCCACCTTCCTACGAGCAGTACTTC; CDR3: CASSLGFAPPSYEQYF
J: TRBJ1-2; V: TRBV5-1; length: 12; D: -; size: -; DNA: TGCGCCAGCAGCTCGGGATTGTATGGCTACACCTTC; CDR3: CASSSGLYGYTF
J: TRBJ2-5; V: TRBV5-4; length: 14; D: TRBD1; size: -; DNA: TGTGCCAGCAGCTTGGCCGGACAGGGTGAGACCCAGTACTTC; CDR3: CASSLAGQGETQYF
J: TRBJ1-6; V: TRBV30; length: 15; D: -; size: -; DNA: TGTGCCTACACAGGCGCCGGGGCTTATAATTCACCCCTCCACTTT; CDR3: CAYTGAGAYNSPLHF
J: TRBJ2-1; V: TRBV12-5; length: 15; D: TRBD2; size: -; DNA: TGTGCTAGTGGTTTTATAGCGGGAGGTCTCATAGAGCAGTTCTTC; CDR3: CASGFIAGGLIEQFF